The 22 T cell receptor beta chains below all came from one sample that was sequenced in a study of blood T cell repertoires in COVID-19 (dated by TCRdb to 2019 to 2021). The library relied on the immunoSEQ multiplex PCR assay. TCRdb took over this immuneACCESS table, retaining in-frame rearrangements with V and J assigned. Such tables are incomplete; in checked studies, under half of the missing clones stem from an unresolved V gene, and the remainder is unexplained. The sample profile shows approximately 190,000 clones; 84% of them were found once. 15% to 20% of the sample rests with the top ten. Specimen: peripheral blood. Receptors were obtained from a human donor in a cohort sampled during active COVID-19.

V usage is TRBV11-2 and J usage is TRBJ2-5, with 7 bases lining up with TRBD1. The V gene end was trimmed by 2 bases and the J gene end by 5 bases; junction bases not matched to a gene: 8. Germline lookup yields CDR1 SGHAT and CDR2 FQNNGV. The CDR3 length is 15 residues. CDR3 DNA sequence: TGTGCCAGCAGCTTACAGGGGGTGGTTGGCGAGACCCAGTACTTC. Its translation: CASSLQGVVGETQYF.

This CDR3 reads CASSQVPQGIILNTEAFF. CDR3 coding DNA: TGTGCCAGCAGCCAAGTTCCACAGGGAATCATCCTGAACACTGAAGCTTTCTTT. The chain couples TRBV4-2 to TRBJ1-1, with D tentatively TRBD1 (6 bases). V was shortened by 1 base and J by 0 bases, with 18 bases between the two germline ends. This CDR3 region has 18 residues. Looked up from germline, CDR1 is LGHNA and CDR2 is YNFKEQ.

The V and J genes are TRBV7-8 and TRBJ2-3, with D perhaps matching TRBD2 (5 bases). Germline V gives CDR1 SGHVS, CDR2 FQNEAQ. V gave up 6 bases and J gave up 3 bases, with 13 bases separating them. The CDR3 covers 14 residues. Here the CDR3 reads CASSDSRVTDTQYF. The CDR3 nucleotides are TGTGCCAGCAGTGACTCGCGGGTAACAGATACGCAGTATTTT.

This chain connects TRBV5-1 to TRBJ2-7, with D possibly being TRBD2 (6 bases). This CDR3 contains 15 residues. Between the trimmed V and J ends, which lost 3 bases and 0 bases, there was a span of 13 bases. Germline V CDR1 and CDR2: SGHRS, YFSETQ. CDR3 sequence reads: CASSWDGGSSYEQYF. CDR3 in DNA: TGCGCCAGCAGCTGGGACGGAGGGAGCTCCTACGAGCAGTACTTC. Complete variable domain (other parts from reference TRBV5-1 and TRBJ2-7): KAGVTQTPRYLIKTRGQQVTLSCSPISGHRSVSWYQQTPGQGLQFLFEYFSETQRNKGNFPGRFSGRQFSNSRSEMNVSTLELGDSALYLCASSWDGGSSYEQYFGPGTRLTVT.

DNA for the CDR3: TGTGCCAGCAGTTTACGGACTACTCACAATGAGCAGTTCTTC. Its protein product is CASSLRTTHNEQFF. This chain joins TRBV27 and TRBJ2-1; D perhaps matches TRBD2 (6 bases). The CDR3 is made up of 14 amino acids. Trimming pared 2 bases from V and 5 bases from J, leaving 10 bases between. Germline lookup yields CDR1 MNHEY and CDR2 SMNVEV (reference sequence).

The chain links TRBV6-6 to TRBJ1-1; D gene ambiguous. Per the germline V gene, CDR1 is MNHNY and CDR2 is SVGAGI (reference sequence). The germline V and J ends were trimmed by 0 bases and 1 base, with 6 bases remaining between them. This CDR3 has 14 residues. CDR3 sequence (DNA): TGTGCCAGCAGTTACTCTGTCAGGAACACTGAAGCTTTCTTT. It codes for CASSYSVRNTEAFF.

This rearrangement joins TRBV28 to TRBJ2-5; the match to TRBD1 covers 8 bases. With 6 bases clipped from V and 4 bases from J, the junction kept 4 bases outside the gene matches. The CDR3 has 13 residues. Per germline, CDR1 MDHEN and CDR2 SYDVKM. The CDR3 protein is CASSPGGRETQYF. The CDR3 nucleotides are TGTGCCAGCAGCCCAGGGGGCCGAGAGACCCAGTACTTC.

The chain uses TRBV14 and TRBJ2-3, with unresolved D. Trimming took off 4 bases at V and 0 bases at J, with 14 bases between the two ends. The length of the CDR3 is 16 residues. CDR1 SGHDN and CDR2 FVKESK come from the germline V gene. The CDR3 reads CASSPYENWSTDTQYF. DNA for the CDR3: TGTGCCAGCAGCCCCTATGAGAACTGGAGCACAGATACGCAGTATTTT.

The V and J genes are TRBV19 and TRBJ2-4, with D hard to call. V shed 3 bases and J shed 5 bases, with 5 bases lying between them. This CDR3 has 12 amino acids. CDR1 and CDR2 (germline): LNHDA, SQIVND (reference sequence). CDR3 DNA sequence: TGTGCCAGTAGTATCGTCCAAAACATTCAGTACTTC. This sequence encodes CASSIVQNIQYF.

This CDR3 reads CASSSLKGRANYNEQFF. In nucleotides, the CDR3 is TGTGCCAGCTCATCACTAAAAGGGCGGGCCAACTACAATGAGCAGTTCTTC. The chain recombines TRBV18 with TRBJ2-1, with TRBD2 as a possible D gene (5 bases). Germline V lookup: CDR1 KGHSH, CDR2 LQKENI. V dropped 5 bases and J dropped 3 bases, with 20 bases sitting between them. CDR3 length: 17 residues. Variable domain in full (rest from reference TRBV18 and TRBJ2-1): NAGVMQNPRHLVRRRGQEARLRCSPMKGHSHVYWYRQLPEEGLKFMVYLQKENIIDESGMPKERFSAEFPKEGPSILRIQQVVRGDSAAYFCASSSLKGRANYNEQFFGPGTRLTVL.

This chain links TRBV5-4 with TRBJ2-2; no clear D. This CDR3 spans 15 amino acids. The V gene lost 0 bases and the J gene lost 2 bases, with 8 bases spanning the gap. CDR1 is SGHNT and CDR2 is YYREEE in the germline V gene (reference sequence). The CDR3 loop is CASSLDLRNTGELFF. The CDR3 DNA follows: TGTGCCAGCAGCTTGGATTTGAGAAACACCGGGGAGCTGTTTTTT.

The chain couples TRBV20-1 to TRBJ2-7, with 7 nucleotides matching TRBD1. J was trimmed by 6 bases and V by 3 bases; bases with no gene match: 14. CDR3 length equals 15 residues. Per the germline V gene, CDR1 is DFQATT and CDR2 is SNEGSKA (reference sequence). CDR3 loop: CSASIPRQGSSEQYF. The CDR3 DNA reads TGCAGTGCTAGTATTCCGAGACAGGGATCTTCCGAGCAGTACTTC.

The V call is TRBV18, the J call TRBJ2-7; 7 bases align to TRBD1. The V and J ends lost 3 bases and 4 bases, in that order; junction bases with no gene match: 3. The CDR3 sequence is 13 residues long. From germline, CDR1 is KGHSH and CDR2 LQKENI. DNA of the CDR3: TGTGCCAGCTCACCTATGACAGGGTACGAGCAGTACTTC. It specifies CASSPMTGYEQYF.

The rearrangement links TRBV11-1 to TRBJ2-7; 7 bases fit TRBD2. The germline CDR1 and CDR2 sequences are SGHAT and FQDESV (reference sequence). The CDR3 has 13 amino acids. V trimming: 0 bases; J trimming: 5 bases; junction bases outside the gene matches: 1. The CDR3 sequence is CASSLAGGDEQYF. The CDR3 bases are TGTGCCAGCAGCTTAGCGGGAGGGGACGAGCAGTACTTC.

CDR3 in amino acids: CAIGERQGRTYEQYF. The CDR3 DNA sequence: TGTGCCATCGGGGAACGACAGGGTCGAACCTACGAGCAGTACTTC. The V call is TRBV10-3, the J call TRBJ2-7, with 7 bases lining up with TRBD1. The germline V gene has CDR1 ENHRY and CDR2 SYGVKD. V dropped 8 bases and J dropped 2; count of bases not matched to a gene: 12. The CDR3 is 15 residues long.

V gene TRBV19 combines with J gene TRBJ2-1; D perhaps matches TRBD2 (6 bases). Per the germline V gene, CDR1 is LNHDA and CDR2 is SQIVND (reference sequence). V was clipped by 5 bases and J by 10 bases, with 18 bases between them. The CDR3 is made up of 14 amino acids. The CDR3 protein is CASSAPYGGREQFF. The DNA of the CDR3 is TGTGCCAGTAGTGCCCCGTATGGGGGGAGGGAGCAGTTCTTC.

J is TRBJ1-4 and V is TRBV4-2; D is possibly TRBD1 (5 bases). V was pared by 3 bases and J by 5 bases, with 16 bases between. There are 16 residues in the CDR3. CDR1 and CDR2 from the germline V gene are LGHNA and YNFKEQ. The CDR3 sequence is CASSHKIPGLNEKLFF. As DNA, the CDR3 is TGTGCCAGCAGCCATAAAATCCCGGGACTAAATGAAAAACTGTTTTTT.

This clone was recorded once. This chain links TRBV2 with TRBJ2-3, with D possibly being TRBD2 (6 bases). V shed 1 base and J shed 4 bases, with 15 bases lying between them. Germline V gene data show CDR1 as SNHLY and CDR2 as FYNNEI. The CDR3 is made up of 16 amino acids. The CDR3, as DNA: TGTGCCAGCAGTGAAGGGGAGGTCCCCGGCGCAGATACGCAGTATTTT. Translated: CASSEGEVPGADTQYF.

The chain is built from TRBV30 and TRBJ1-6; D ambiguous. This CDR3 region has 13 residues. V was trimmed by 1 base and J by 4 bases, leaving 5 bases between them. Germline V gene lookup returns CDR1 GTSNPN and CDR2 SVGIG (reference sequence). Written as DNA, the CDR3 is TGTGCCTGGAGTGGTCTGTATAATTCACCCCTCCACTTT. It encodes CAWSGLYNSPLHF.

This sequence joins TRBV27 and TRBJ2-7, with D hard to call. Deletions cut 3 bases from V and 0 bases from J, with 12 bases between. CDR3 length equals 15 residues. CDR1 and CDR2 (germline): MNHEY, SMNVEV (reference sequence). The CDR3 region has the DNA TGTGCCAGCAGTTTCCGAGGCGAGAGCTCCTACGAGCAGTACTTC. Amino acid sequence: CASSFRGESSYEQYF.

The J gene is TRBJ2-7, the V gene TRBV27; 11 bases line up with TRBD2. From germline, CDR1 is MNHEY and CDR2 SMNVEV (reference sequence). J was trimmed by 6 bases and V by 6 bases; bases with no gene match: 13. The CDR3 contains 16 residues. The CDR3 here is CASRAVIAGGRSEQYV. The CDR3 DNA is TGTGCCAGCAGGGCTGTCATAGCGGGGGGGAGGAGCGAGCAGTACGTC.

This chain connects TRBV2 to TRBJ2-1; the D gene is possibly TRBD2 (5 bases). The CDR3 runs to 15 residues. CDR1 is SNHLY, CDR2 FYNNEI, per germline. Trimming left V 7 bases short and J 3 bases short, with 16 bases between. The CDR3 DNA sequence: TGTGCCAGCAATTTCGAGGCCAGCGGCTACAATGAGCAGTTCTTC. Amino acid sequence: CASNFEASGYNEQFF.